This TCR beta chain was observed in a study of T cells in Graves' hyperthyroidism and ophthalmopathy. Study as a whole: Specimen type is peripheral blood, collected at initial diagnosis prior to any treatment.

Diagnosis of hyperthyroidism was new in patients aged 18 to 65, and its duration was under 2 months. Fresh peripheral blood, 10 ml, yielded the PBMCs. Germline-derived CDR1 and CDR2 are MGHRA and YSYEKL. Deletions cut 1 base from V and 2 bases from J, with 12 bases between. The CDR3 has 16 amino acids. TCR beta CDR3 regions were amplified from RNA. During a first-round RT-PCR of the TCR CDR3, the HTBI primer set was used. TCRdb reprocessed the multiplex PCR reads with MiXCR, giving one entry per CDR3 protein. The sample yields some 180,000 distinct CDR3 sequences, approximately 17% seen once. Regarding this clonotype: The target antigen is unknown.

Findings and limits, study-wide: Blood shared most expanded thyroid clonotypes above 0.001.

The chain is built from TRBV4-1 and TRBJ1-5, with D possibly matching TRBD1 (5 bases). This TCR was recovered from a woman aged 45-59 years with Graves' hyperthyroidism. Sample: blood. In DNA form, the CDR3 reads TGCGCCAGCAGCCAAGTTATTTCGGGGGGCAATCAGCCCCAGCATTTT. It codes for CASSQVISGGNQPQHF.